Below, 7 T cell receptor beta chains from the same sample are listed, as sequenced in a study of T cells after yellow fever vaccination. TCRdb reprocessed the 5' RACE reads with MiXCR, giving one entry per CDR3 protein. This sample has 500,000 to 650,000 distinct CDR3 sequences, with about a sixth found just once. Sequencing was performed on PBMCs, taken less than 6 days after the first yellow fever vaccination. Every receptor here comes from a man aged 18 to 30 who received the YFV17D yellow fever vaccine.

The chain has TRBV20-1 and TRBJ1-3; the match to TRBD1 covers 9 bases. J lost 3 bases, V lost 6 bases, and 9 bases had no gene match. This CDR3 is 15 amino acids long. Germline V gene lookup returns CDR1 DFQATT and CDR2 SNEGSKA (reference sequence). The DNA for the CDR3 is TGCAGTGCCCAACAAGGACAGGGGCGTGGAAACACCATATATTTT. Translation: CSAQQGQGRGNTIYF.

In its sample, this clonotype was seen a few times. This chain links TRBV5-1 with TRBJ1-2; 9 bases agree with TRBD1. The CDR3 is made up of 14 amino acids. V shed 4 bases, J shed 4 bases, and the junction held 5 bases outside the gene matches. The germline V gene has CDR1 SGHRS and CDR2 YFSETQ. The CDR3 region has the DNA TGCGCCAGCAGCGAGGGACAGGGCGGCTATGGCTACACCTTC. This codes for CASSEGQGGYGYTF.

V usage is TRBV20-1 and J usage is TRBJ2-7, with TRBD2 matching 7 bases. The CDR3 loop spans 16 amino acids. Looked up from germline, CDR1 is DFQATT and CDR2 is SNEGSKA (reference sequence). V dropped 3 bases and J dropped 0; count of bases not matched to a gene: 11. The CDR3 nucleotides read TGCAGTGCTAGTTTTCTCGTGACTAGCAACTCCTACGAGCAGTACTTC. Translating it yields CSASFLVTSNSYEQYF.

CDR3 DNA: TGTGCCAGTAGTATAGTGGCGGCAGCTGAAGCTTTCTTT. Protein: CASSIVAAAEAFF. This chain links TRBV19 with TRBJ1-1, with D uncertain. This CDR3 contains 13 residues. Trimming removed 1 base from V and 6 bases from J, with 9 bases in between. The germline V gene has CDR1 LNHDA and CDR2 SQIVND (reference sequence).

The gene calls are TRBV12-3 or TRBV12-4 and TRBJ2-1, with TRBD1 as a possible D gene (5 bases). The V end was cut by 5 bases, the J end by 6 bases, with 8 bases between. The CDR3 is made up of 12 amino acids. CDR3 nucleotide sequence: TGTGCCAGCAGTCTTGACAGCAATGAGCAGTTCTTC. It is translated as CASSLDSNEQFF.

This clonotype showed up just a few times. The chain joins TRBV7-9 to TRBJ2-7, with 12 nucleotides matching TRBD1. Germline V gives CDR1 SEHNR, CDR2 FQNEAQ (reference sequence). The CDR3 runs 16 residues. Trimming removed 5 bases from V and 4 bases from J; junction bases left unmatched: 9. CDR3 amino acids: CASSRPGTGGMYEQYF. DNA for the CDR3: TGTGCCAGCAGCCGCCCGGGGACAGGGGGCATGTACGAGCAGTACTTC.

This clonotype has just a few counts. The rearrangement joins TRBV7-2 to TRBJ1-2, with a weak D call TRBD1 (5 bases). The ends were cut back, 4 bases at V and 8 bases at J, with 14 bases in the middle. The germline V gene has CDR1 SGHTA and CDR2 FQGNSA. The CDR3 is made up of 13 amino acids. The CDR3, as DNA: TGTGCCAGCAGCTCCCTCTGGGGCGACGGCTACACCTTC. Its protein is CASSSLWGDGYTF.